The present entry profiles one T cell receptor beta chain with its context. This record comes from a study of monozygotic twins with inflammatory bowel disease. The draw for each donor consisted of a single 2.5 ml blood sample. TCRdb re-called the 5' RACE reads; every CDR3 protein appears as one record, without DNA. This table holds 200,000 to 250,000 distinct CDR3 sequences. This CDR3 has 17 amino acids. Germline lookup yields CDR1 SGHNT and CDR2 YENEEA. The clonotype originates from a human donor with ulcerative colitis or Crohn's disease, or a healthy co-twin of an affected twin (not recorded which). The sample consisted of blood. J is TRBJ2-2 and V is TRBV11-3; as DNA is missing, the TRBD1 call by TCRdb cannot be tested. This CDR3 is CASSSGQGAENTGELFF.